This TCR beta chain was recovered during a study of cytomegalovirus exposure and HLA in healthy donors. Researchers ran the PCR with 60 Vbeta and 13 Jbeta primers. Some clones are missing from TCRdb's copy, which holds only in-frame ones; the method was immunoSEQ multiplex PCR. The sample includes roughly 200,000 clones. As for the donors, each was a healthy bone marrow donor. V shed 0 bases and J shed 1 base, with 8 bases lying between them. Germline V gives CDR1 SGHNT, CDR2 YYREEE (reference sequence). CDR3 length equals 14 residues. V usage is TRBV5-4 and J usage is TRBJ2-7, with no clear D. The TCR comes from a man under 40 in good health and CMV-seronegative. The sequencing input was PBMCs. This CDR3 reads CASSLGVDSYEQYF. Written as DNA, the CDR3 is TGTGCCAGCAGCTTGGGCGTAGATTCCTACGAGCAGTACTTC.